This T cell receptor beta chain was captured by sequencing in a study of a mutant IDH1 vaccine in newly diagnosed glioma. In the study overall: First vaccine doses came 4-6 weeks after radiotherapy alone, or with temozolomide cycles.

About this clone: The antigen is undetermined.

Generated by immunoSEQ multiplex PCR, the TCRdb table keeps only in-frame clones and is missing some. Among under 30,000 clones, approximately 81% were seen once, and the ten largest hold around 2.8%. This sample's time point: week 47, end of study. Each vaccine dose was 300 ug of mutant IDH1 20-mer peptide, with topical imiquimod. The starting material was PBMCs, obtained from a glioma patient whose treatment included an IDH1 peptide vaccine. This clonotype was obtained from a middle-aged man with glioma.

The CDR3 loop reads CASSFLTGLGGQYF. CDR3 in DNA: TGTGCCAGCAGTTTCCTGACAGGCCTGGGGGGGCAGTACTTC. The chain recombines TRBV27 with TRBJ2-7; D could derive from TRBD1 or TRBD2 (6 bases each). Per germline, CDR1 MNHEY and CDR2 SMNVEV (reference sequence). This CDR3 is built from 14 residues. V was trimmed by 3 bases and J by 9 bases, leaving 18 bases between them.